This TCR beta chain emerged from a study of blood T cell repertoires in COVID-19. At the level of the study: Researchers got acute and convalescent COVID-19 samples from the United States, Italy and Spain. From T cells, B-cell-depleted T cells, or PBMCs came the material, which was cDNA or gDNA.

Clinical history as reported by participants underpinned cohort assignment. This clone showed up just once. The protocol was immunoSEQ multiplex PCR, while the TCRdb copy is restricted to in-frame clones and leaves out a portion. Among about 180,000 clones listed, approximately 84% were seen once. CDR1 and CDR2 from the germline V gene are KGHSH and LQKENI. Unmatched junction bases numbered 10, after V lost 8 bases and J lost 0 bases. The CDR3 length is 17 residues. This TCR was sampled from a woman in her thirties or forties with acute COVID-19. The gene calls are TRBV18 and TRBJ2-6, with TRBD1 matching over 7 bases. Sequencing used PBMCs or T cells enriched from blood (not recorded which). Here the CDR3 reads CASHDRVLYSGANVLTF. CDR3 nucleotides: TGTGCCAGCCACGACAGGGTGCTATACTCTGGGGCCAACGTCCTGACTTTC.